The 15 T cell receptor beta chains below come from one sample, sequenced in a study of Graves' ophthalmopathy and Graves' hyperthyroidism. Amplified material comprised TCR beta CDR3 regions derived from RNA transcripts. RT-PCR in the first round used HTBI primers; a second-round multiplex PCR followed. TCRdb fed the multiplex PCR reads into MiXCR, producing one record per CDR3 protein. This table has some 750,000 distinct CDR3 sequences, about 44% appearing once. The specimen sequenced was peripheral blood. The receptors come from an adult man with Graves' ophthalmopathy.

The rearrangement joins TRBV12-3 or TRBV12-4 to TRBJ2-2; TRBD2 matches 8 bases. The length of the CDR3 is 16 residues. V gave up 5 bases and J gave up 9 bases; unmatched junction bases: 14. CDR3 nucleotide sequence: TGTGCCAGCAGTCCGGGGGGGTTCGGGACCTGGCGGGAGCTGTTTTTT. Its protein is CASSPGGFGTWRELFF.

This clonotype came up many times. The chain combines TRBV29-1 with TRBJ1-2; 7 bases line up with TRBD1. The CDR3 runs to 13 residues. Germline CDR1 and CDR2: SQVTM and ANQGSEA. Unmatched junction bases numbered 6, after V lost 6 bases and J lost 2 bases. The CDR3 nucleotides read TGCAGCGTCGCCACAGGGGACAACTATGGCTACACCTTC. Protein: CSVATGDNYGYTF. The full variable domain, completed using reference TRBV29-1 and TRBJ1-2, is SAVISQKPSRDICQRGTSLTIQCQVDSQVTMMFWYRQQPGQSLTLIATANQGSEATYESGFVIDKFPISRPNLTFSTLTVSNMSPEDSSIYLCSVATGDNYGYTFGSGTRLTVV.

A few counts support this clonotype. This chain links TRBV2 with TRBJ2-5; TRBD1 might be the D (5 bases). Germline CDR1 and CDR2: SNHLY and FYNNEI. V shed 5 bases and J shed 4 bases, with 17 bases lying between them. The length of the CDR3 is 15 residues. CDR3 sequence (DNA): TGTGCCAGCAGTCCCCCCGGGTCAGGGTTAGAGACCCAGTACTTC. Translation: CASSPPGSGLETQYF.

CDR3 DNA sequence: TGCAGTGCTAAACCCGGCTCCATCCAGGAGACCCAGTACTTC. Amino acid sequence: CSAKPGSIQETQYF. The V call is TRBV20-1, the J call TRBJ2-5; D is undetermined. V was shortened by 4 bases and J by 5 bases, with 17 bases between the two germline ends. Germline-derived CDR1 and CDR2 are DFQATT and SNEGSKA (reference sequence). The length of the CDR3 is 14 residues.

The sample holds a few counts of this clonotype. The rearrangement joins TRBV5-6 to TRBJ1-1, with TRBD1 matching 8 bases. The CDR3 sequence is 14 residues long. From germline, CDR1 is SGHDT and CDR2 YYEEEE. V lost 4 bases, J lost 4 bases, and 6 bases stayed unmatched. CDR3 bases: TGTGCCAGCAGCCCCGGGACAGGAATCACTGAAGCTTTCTTT. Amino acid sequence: CASSPGTGITEAFF.

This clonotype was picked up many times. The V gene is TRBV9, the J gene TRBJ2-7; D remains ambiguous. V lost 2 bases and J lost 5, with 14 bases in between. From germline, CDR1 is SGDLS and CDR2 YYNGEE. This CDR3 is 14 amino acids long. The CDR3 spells CASSVTVVDNEQYF. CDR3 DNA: TGTGCCAGCAGCGTTACAGTAGTCGACAACGAGCAGTACTTC.

Here the CDR3 DNA reads TGTGCCACCAGTGACCCATGGACAGGGAATAGTGCAAATCAGCCCCAGCATTTT. As protein: CATSDPWTGNSANQPQHF. The chain carries TRBV24-1 and TRBJ1-5; 8 positions match TRBD1. CDR3 length: 18 residues. With V trimmed by 4 bases and J by 4 bases, 14 bases remained unmatched. Per the germline V gene, CDR1 is KGHDR and CDR2 is SFDVKD.

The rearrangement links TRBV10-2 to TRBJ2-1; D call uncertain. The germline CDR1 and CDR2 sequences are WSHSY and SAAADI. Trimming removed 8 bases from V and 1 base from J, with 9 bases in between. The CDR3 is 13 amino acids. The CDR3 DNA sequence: TGCGCCAGCTTGGAAATGTCCTACAATGAGCAGTTCTTC. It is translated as CASLEMSYNEQFF.

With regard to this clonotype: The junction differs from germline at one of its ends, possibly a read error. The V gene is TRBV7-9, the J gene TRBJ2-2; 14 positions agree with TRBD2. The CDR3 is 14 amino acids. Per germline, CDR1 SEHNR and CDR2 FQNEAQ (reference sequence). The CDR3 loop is CAGLAGDITGELFF. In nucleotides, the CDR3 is TGCGCGGGACTAGCGGGAGATATCACCGGGGAGCTGTTTTTT.

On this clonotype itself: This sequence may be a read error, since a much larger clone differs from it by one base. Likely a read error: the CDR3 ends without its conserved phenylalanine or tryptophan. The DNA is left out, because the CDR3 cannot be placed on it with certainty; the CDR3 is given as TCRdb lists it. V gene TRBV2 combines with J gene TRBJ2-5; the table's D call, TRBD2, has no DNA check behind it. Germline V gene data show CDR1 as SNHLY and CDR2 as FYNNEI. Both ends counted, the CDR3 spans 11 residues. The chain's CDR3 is CASSGRPYLYL.

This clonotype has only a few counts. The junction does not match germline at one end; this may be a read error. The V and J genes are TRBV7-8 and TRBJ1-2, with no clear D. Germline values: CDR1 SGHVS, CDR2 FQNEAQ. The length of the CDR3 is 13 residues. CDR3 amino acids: CASSQGRNYGYTF. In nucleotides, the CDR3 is TGCGCCAGCAGCCAAGGACGAAACTATGGCTACACCTTC. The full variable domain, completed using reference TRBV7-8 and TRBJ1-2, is GAGVSQSPRYKVAKRGQDVALRCDPISGHVSLFWYQQALGQGPEFLTYFQNEAQLDKSGLPSDRFFAERPEGSVSTLKIQRTQQEDSAVYLCASSQGRNYGYTFGSGTRLTVV.

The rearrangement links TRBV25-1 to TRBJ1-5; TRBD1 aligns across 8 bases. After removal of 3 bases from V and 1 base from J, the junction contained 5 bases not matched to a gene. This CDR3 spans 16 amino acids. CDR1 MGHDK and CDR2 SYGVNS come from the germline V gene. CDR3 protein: CASSDPGTGSNQPQHF. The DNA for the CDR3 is TGTGCCAGCAGTGACCCAGGGACAGGAAGCAATCAGCCCCAGCATTTT.

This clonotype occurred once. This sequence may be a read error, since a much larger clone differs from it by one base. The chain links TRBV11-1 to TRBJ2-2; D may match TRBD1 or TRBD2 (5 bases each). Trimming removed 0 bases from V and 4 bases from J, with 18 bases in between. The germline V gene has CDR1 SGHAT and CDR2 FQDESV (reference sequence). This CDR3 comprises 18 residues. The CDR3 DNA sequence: TGTGCCAGCAGCTTAGCGGGTGAGGGGATCTACGGCACCGGGGAGCTGTTTTTT. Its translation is CASSLAGEGIYGTGELFF.

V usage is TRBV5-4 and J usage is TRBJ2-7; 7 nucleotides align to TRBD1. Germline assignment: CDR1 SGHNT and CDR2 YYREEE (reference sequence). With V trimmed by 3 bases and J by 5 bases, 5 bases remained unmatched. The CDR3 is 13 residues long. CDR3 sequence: CASSSRGSHEQYF. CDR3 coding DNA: TGTGCCAGCAGCTCCAGGGGGAGCCACGAGCAGTACTTC.

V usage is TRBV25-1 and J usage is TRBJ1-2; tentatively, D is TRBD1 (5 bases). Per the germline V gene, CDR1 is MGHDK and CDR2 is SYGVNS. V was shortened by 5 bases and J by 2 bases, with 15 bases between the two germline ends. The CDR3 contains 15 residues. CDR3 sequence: CASSYSGRENYGYTF. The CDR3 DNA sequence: TGTGCCAGCAGTTACTCCGGCAGGGAAAACTATGGCTACACCTTC.